One sample yielded the 6 T cell receptor beta chains listed below, sequenced in a study of OX40 agonist ivuxolimab in advanced cancers. Clones were sequenced by immunoSEQ multiplex PCR, and TCRdb holds only the in-frame ones, with some missing. The sample includes 30,000 to 45,000 clones, more than 85% of them seen just once. Sequenced material: CD4+ or CD8+ T cells sorted from blood, taken in a trial of the OX40 agonist ivuxolimab. The receptors were gathered from an adult with an advanced solid tumor such as melanoma, head and neck, liver or kidney cancer.

CDR3 amino acids: CASTTEGRSNQPQHF. In nucleotides, the CDR3 is TGTGCCAGCACCACCGAGGGCAGGAGCAATCAGCCCCAGCATTTT. The gene calls are TRBV7-9 and TRBJ1-5; D not certain. Between the trimmed V and J ends, which lost 7 bases and 1 base, there was a span of 14 bases. Germline V CDR1 and CDR2: SEHNR, FQNEAQ (reference sequence). The CDR3 covers 15 residues. Using reference TRBV7-9 and TRBJ1-5 for the parts outside the CDR3, the full variable domain is DTGVSQNPRHKITKRGQNVTFRCDPISEHNRLYWYRQTLGQGPEFLTYFQNEAQLEKSRLLSDRFSAERPKGSFSTLEIQRTEQGDSAMYLCASTTEGRSNQPQHFGDGTRLSIL.

The genes are TRBV29-1 and TRBJ2-1; 8 bases line up with TRBD2. The CDR3 loop spans 14 amino acids. Germline trimming cut 6 bases from V and 1 base from J; bases unmatched to any gene: 5. From germline, CDR1 is SQVTM and CDR2 ANQGSEA. This CDR3 is CSVMGLDSYNEQFF. In DNA, the CDR3 is TGCAGCGTGATGGGACTAGATTCCTACAATGAGCAGTTCTTC.

This clone was recorded once. The chain combines TRBV7-9 with TRBJ2-7; 7 bases align to TRBD1. The CDR3 consists of 14 residues. Germline-derived CDR1 and CDR2 are SEHNR and FQNEAQ (reference sequence). V shed 7 bases, J shed 3 bases, and the junction held 9 bases outside the gene matches. The CDR3 sequence: CASNLQGPNYEQYF. CDR3 nucleotides: TGTGCCAGCAACCTACAGGGGCCTAACTACGAGCAGTACTTC.

This clone has only a few counts. The chain couples TRBV14 to TRBJ1-6; 7 bases are shared with TRBD1. J was trimmed by 10 bases and V by 2 bases; bases with no gene match: 5. The germline CDR1 and CDR2 sequences are SGHDN and FVKESK. CDR3 length: 14 amino acids. The CDR3 reads CASSQRGRGSPLHF. In DNA, the CDR3 is TGTGCCAGCAGCCAAAGGGGGCGAGGGTCACCCCTCCACTTT.

This sequence joins TRBV18 and TRBJ2-1; no firm D call. This CDR3 spans 15 amino acids. Trimming cost V 0 bases and J 1 base, with 7 bases left between them. The germline V gene has CDR1 KGHSH and CDR2 LQKENI. DNA of the CDR3: TGTGCCAGCTCACCACCTGGTACTTCCTACAATGAGCAGTTCTTC. It encodes CASSPPGTSYNEQFF.

The chain couples TRBV9 to TRBJ2-5; 9 bases are shared with TRBD1. CDR1 SGDLS and CDR2 YYNGEE come from the germline V gene. Unmatched junction bases numbered 7, after V lost 4 bases and J lost 0 bases. There are 16 residues in the CDR3. The CDR3 DNA is TGTGCCAGCAGCCACTTACAGGGGGCGAACCAAGAGACCCAGTACTTC. Its translation: CASSHLQGANQETQYF.